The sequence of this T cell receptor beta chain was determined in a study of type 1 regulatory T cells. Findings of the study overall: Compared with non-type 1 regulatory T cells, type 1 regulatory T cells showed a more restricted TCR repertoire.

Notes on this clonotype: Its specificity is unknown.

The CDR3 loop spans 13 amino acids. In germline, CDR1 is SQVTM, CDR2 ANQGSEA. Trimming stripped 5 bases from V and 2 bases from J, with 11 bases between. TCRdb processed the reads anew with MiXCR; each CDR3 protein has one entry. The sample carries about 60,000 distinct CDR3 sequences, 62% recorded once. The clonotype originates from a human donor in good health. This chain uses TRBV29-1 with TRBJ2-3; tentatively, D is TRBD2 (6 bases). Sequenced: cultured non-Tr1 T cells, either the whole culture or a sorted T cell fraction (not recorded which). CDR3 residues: CSVRRGNTDTQYF. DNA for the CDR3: TGCAGCGTTCGACGGGGGAACACAGATACGCAGTATTTT.